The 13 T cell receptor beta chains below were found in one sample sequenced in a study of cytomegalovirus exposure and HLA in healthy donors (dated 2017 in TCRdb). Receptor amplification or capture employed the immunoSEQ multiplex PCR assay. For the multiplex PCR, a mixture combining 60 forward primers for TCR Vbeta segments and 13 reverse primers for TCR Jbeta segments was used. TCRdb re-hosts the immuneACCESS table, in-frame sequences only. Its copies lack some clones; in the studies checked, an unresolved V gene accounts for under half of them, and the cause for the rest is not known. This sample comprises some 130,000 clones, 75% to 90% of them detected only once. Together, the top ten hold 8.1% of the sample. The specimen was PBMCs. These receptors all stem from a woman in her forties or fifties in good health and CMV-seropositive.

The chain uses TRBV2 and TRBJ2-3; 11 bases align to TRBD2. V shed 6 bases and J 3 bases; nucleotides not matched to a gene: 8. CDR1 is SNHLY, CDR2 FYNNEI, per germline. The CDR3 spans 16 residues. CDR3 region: CASRWGTSGRTDTQYF. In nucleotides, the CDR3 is TGTGCCAGCAGGTGGGGTACTAGCGGGAGAACAGATACGCAGTATTTT. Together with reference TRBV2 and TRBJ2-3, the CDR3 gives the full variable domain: EPEVTQTPSHQVTQMGQEVILRCVPISNHLYFYWYRQILGQKVEFLVSFYNNEISEKSEIFDDQFSVERPDGSNFTLKIRSTKLEDSAMYFCASRWGTSGRTDTQYFGPGTRLTVL.

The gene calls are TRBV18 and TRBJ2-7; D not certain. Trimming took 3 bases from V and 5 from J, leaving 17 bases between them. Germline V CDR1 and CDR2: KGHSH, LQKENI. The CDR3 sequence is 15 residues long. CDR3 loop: CASSPPSVAGHEQYF. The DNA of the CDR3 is TGTGCCAGCTCACCGCCTTCGGTGGCAGGCCACGAGCAGTACTTC. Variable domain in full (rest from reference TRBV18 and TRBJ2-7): NAGVMQNPRHLVRRRGQEARLRCSPMKGHSHVYWYRQLPEEGLKFMVYLQKENIIDESGMPKERFSAEFPKEGPSILRIQQVVRGDSAAYFCASSPPSVAGHEQYFGPGTRLTVT.

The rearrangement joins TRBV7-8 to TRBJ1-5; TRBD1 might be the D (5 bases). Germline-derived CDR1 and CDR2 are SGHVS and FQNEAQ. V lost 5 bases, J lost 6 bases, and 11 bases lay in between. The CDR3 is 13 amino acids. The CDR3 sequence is CASSASRVQPQHF. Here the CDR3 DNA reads TGTGCCAGCAGCGCCAGCAGGGTTCAGCCCCAGCATTTT.

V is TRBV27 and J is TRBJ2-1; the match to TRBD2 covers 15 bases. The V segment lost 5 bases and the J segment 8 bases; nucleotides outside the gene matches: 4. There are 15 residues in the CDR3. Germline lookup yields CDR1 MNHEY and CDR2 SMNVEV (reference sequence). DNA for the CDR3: TGTGCCAGCAGTCCCCGGACTAGCGGGAGGGATGAGCAGTTCTTC. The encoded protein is CASSPRTSGRDEQFF.

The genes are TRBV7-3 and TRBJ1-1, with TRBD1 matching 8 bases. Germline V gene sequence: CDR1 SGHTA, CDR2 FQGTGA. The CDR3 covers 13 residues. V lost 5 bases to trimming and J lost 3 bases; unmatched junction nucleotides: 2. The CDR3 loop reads CASSADRDTEAFF. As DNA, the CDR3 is TGTGCCAGCAGCGCGGACAGGGACACTGAAGCTTTCTTT.

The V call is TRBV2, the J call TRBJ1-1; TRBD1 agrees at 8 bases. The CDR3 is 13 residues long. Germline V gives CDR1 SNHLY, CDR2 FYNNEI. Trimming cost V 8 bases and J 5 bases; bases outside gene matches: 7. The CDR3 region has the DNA TGTGCCAGCTGTACGACAGGGGTAACTGAAGCTTTCTTT. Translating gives CASCTTGVTEAFF.

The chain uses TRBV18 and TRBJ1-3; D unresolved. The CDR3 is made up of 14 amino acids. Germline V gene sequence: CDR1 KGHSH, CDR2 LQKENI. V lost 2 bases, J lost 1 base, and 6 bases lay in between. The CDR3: CASSPSESGNTIYF. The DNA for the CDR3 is TGTGCCAGCTCACCAAGCGAATCTGGAAACACCATATATTTT. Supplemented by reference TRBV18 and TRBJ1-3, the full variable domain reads NAGVMQNPRHLVRRRGQEARLRCSPMKGHSHVYWYRQLPEEGLKFMVYLQKENIIDESGMPKERFSAEFPKEGPSILRIQQVVRGDSAAYFCASSPSESGNTIYFGEGSWLTVV.

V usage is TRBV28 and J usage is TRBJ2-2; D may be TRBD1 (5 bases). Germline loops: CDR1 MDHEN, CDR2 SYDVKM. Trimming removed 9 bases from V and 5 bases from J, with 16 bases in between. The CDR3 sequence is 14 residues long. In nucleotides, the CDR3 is TGTGCCAGTTTAACTGACAGACAGACCGGGGAGCTGTTTTTT. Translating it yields CASLTDRQTGELFF.

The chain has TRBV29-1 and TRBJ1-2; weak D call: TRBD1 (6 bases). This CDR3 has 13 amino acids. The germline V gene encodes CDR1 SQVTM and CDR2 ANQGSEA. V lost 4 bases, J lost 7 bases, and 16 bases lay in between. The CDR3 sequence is CSVGGGERSGYTF. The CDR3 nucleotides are TGCAGCGTTGGGGGGGGCGAAAGGAGTGGCTACACCTTC.

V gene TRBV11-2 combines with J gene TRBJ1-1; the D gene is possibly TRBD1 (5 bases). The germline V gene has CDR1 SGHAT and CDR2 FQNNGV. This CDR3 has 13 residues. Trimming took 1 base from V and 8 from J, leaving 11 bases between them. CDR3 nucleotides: TGTGCCAGCAGCTTAGTTCAGGGTGCAGAAGCTTTCTTT. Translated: CASSLVQGAEAFF.

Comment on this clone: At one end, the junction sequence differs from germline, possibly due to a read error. This CDR3 is CASSQDTTDSGVAAYEQCF. In DNA form, the CDR3 reads TGCGCCAGCAGCCAAGACACCACCGATAGCGGGGTCGCGGCCTACGAGCAGTGCTTC. The chain recombines TRBV4-3 with TRBJ2-7, with 8 bases matching TRBD2. CDR1 LGHNA and CDR2 YSLEER come from the germline V gene. CDR3 size: 19 residues.

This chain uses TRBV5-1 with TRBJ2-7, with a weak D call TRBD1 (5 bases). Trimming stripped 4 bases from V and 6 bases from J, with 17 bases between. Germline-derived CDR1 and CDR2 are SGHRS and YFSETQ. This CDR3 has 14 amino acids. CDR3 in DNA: TGCGCCAGCAGCGTTCAGGGTCTCAGTCCCGAGCAGTACTTC. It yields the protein CASSVQGLSPEQYF.

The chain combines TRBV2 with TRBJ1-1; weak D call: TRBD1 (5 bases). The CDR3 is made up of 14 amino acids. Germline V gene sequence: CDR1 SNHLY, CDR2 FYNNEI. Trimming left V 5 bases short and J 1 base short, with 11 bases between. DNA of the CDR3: TGTGCCAGCAGTAGGCAGCAGGGGAACACTGAAGCTTTCTTT. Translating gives CASSRQQGNTEAFF.